A selection of T cell receptor beta chains follows, all from one sample in a study of T cell repertoires in cytomegalovirus infection. TCRdb re-called the reads with MiXCR, one entry per CDR3 protein. The repertoire holds some 200,000 distinct CDR3 sequences, with about 21% as singletons. Material for sequencing was PBMCs. Receptor source: a human donor in good health (CMV status not recorded). Some clones in this sample may be carry-over from other donors' samples. The conserved cysteine and the conserved F or W are not part of the CDR3 here. Each record gives: CDR3 protein, clone size, CDR3 length, V gene, J gene. The listing skips clone size in some rows; elsewhere it reads once, few, many or a size class.

CDR3aa: ASSLRRVDEQF; abundance: many; len: 11; v_gene: TRBV6-5; j_gene: TRBJ2-1
CDR3aa: ASSLGPTGRDTQY; abundance: .; len: 13; v_gene: TRBV5-1; j_gene: TRBJ2-3
CDR3aa: ASSALRGSTEAF; abundance: .; len: 12; v_gene: TRBV25-1; j_gene: TRBJ1-1
CDR3aa: ASSPRRELF; abundance: .; len: 9; v_gene: TRBV7-2; j_gene: TRBJ2-2
CDR3aa: ASGTSGRAGGETQY; abundance: many; len: 14; v_gene: TRBV7-2; j_gene: TRBJ2-5
CDR3aa: ASWTGSGNTIY; abundance: many; len: 11; v_gene: TRBV7-8; j_gene: TRBJ1-3
CDR3aa: ASSSEREITDTQY; abundance: few; len: 13; v_gene: TRBV11-2; j_gene: TRBJ2-3
CDR3aa: ASSFLIISSYNEQF; abundance: .; len: 14; v_gene: TRBV28; j_gene: TRBJ2-1
CDR3aa: ASKAGDQPQH; abundance: .; len: 10; v_gene: TRBV6-2/TRBV6-3; j_gene: TRBJ1-5
CDR3aa: ASSLALAVQETQY; abundance: .; len: 13; v_gene: TRBV11-2; j_gene: TRBJ2-5
CDR3aa: ASRGTAFGNEQF; abundance: many; len: 12; v_gene: TRBV5-1; j_gene: TRBJ2-1
CDR3aa: ASSLADSWGEQY; abundance: few; len: 12; v_gene: TRBV7-8; j_gene: TRBJ2-7
CDR3aa: ASSYSRSSGRTWGQY; abundance: .; len: 15; v_gene: TRBV6-2/TRBV6-3; j_gene: TRBJ2-7
CDR3aa: ASSPRAASYEQY; abundance: few; len: 12; v_gene: TRBV6-6; j_gene: TRBJ2-7
CDR3aa: SAVGHSTPYEQY; abundance: .; len: 12; v_gene: TRBV20-1; j_gene: TRBJ2-7
CDR3aa: ASSLGGFNSPLH; abundance: few; len: 12; v_gene: TRBV7-2; j_gene: TRBJ1-6
CDR3aa: SVGDAGPNTEAF; abundance: .; len: 12; v_gene: TRBV29-1; j_gene: TRBJ1-1
CDR3aa: ASSPRDRGNYGYT; abundance: many; len: 13; v_gene: TRBV7-2; j_gene: TRBJ1-2
CDR3aa: ASSWGGSRVNTQY; abundance: many; len: 13; v_gene: TRBV7-2; j_gene: TRBJ2-3
CDR3aa: SVGGGTGTEAF; abundance: .; len: 11; v_gene: TRBV29-1; j_gene: TRBJ1-1
CDR3aa: ASTRGAGGGEQY; abundance: .; len: 12; v_gene: TRBV6-6; j_gene: TRBJ2-7
CDR3aa: SASGGVETQY; abundance: .; len: 10; v_gene: TRBV20-1; j_gene: TRBJ2-5
CDR3aa: ASSLRLMNTEAF; abundance: many; len: 12; v_gene: TRBV12-3/TRBV12-4; j_gene: TRBJ1-1
CDR3aa: ASSQSSEAF; abundance: many; len: 9; v_gene: TRBV7-9; j_gene: TRBJ1-1
CDR3aa: AWSGGRTGYEQY; abundance: .; len: 12; v_gene: TRBV30; j_gene: TRBJ2-7
CDR3aa: ASSNTGTGVDGANVLT; abundance: .; len: 16; v_gene: TRBV7-9; j_gene: TRBJ2-6
CDR3aa: SVDGQGLDTQY; abundance: .; len: 11; v_gene: TRBV29-1; j_gene: TRBJ2-3
CDR3aa: ASSSGLRNEQF; abundance: many; len: 11; v_gene: TRBV7-2; j_gene: TRBJ2-1
CDR3aa: ASRLGTGGSKQF; abundance: few; len: 12; v_gene: TRBV11-1; j_gene: TRBJ2-1
CDR3aa: ASSVDWQTYEQY; abundance: .; len: 12; v_gene: TRBV9; j_gene: TRBJ2-7
CDR3aa: ASSWGGTAETQY; abundance: .; len: 12; v_gene: TRBV12-3/TRBV12-4; j_gene: TRBJ2-5
CDR3aa: ASPTPNAPGQGSRGTEAF; abundance: .; len: 18; v_gene: TRBV19; j_gene: TRBJ1-1
CDR3aa: ASSLFSGGNTGELF; abundance: few; len: 14; v_gene: TRBV7-2; j_gene: TRBJ2-2
CDR3aa: ASSLSTGDYEQY; abundance: many; len: 12; v_gene: TRBV27; j_gene: TRBJ2-7
CDR3aa: ASGDTGSEKLF; abundance: few; len: 11; v_gene: TRBV19; j_gene: TRBJ1-4
CDR3aa: ASSSGGGGTGTRGYT; abundance: few; len: 15; v_gene: TRBV7-2; j_gene: TRBJ1-2
CDR3aa: ASSSGGRGDEQF; abundance: .; len: 12; v_gene: TRBV12-3/TRBV12-4; j_gene: TRBJ2-1
CDR3aa: ASSLGGYGANVLT; abundance: many; len: 13; v_gene: TRBV7-2; j_gene: TRBJ2-6
CDR3aa: ASSSFLLGGTDTQY; abundance: .; len: 14; v_gene: TRBV7-6; j_gene: TRBJ2-3
CDR3aa: SARLAGVREQF; abundance: .; len: 11; v_gene: TRBV20-1; j_gene: TRBJ2-1
CDR3aa: ASGRGQQDTQY; abundance: .; len: 11; v_gene: TRBV2; j_gene: TRBJ2-3
CDR3aa: ASSSPRDGAYEQY; abundance: few; len: 13; v_gene: TRBV28; j_gene: TRBJ2-7
CDR3aa: ASSLRASGTYEQY; abundance: many; len: 13; v_gene: TRBV5-8; j_gene: TRBJ2-7
CDR3aa: ASWEGVSRSSYNEQF; abundance: .; len: 15; v_gene: TRBV27; j_gene: TRBJ2-1
CDR3aa: ASSPQGARNTEAF; abundance: many; len: 13; v_gene: TRBV7-3; j_gene: TRBJ1-1
CDR3aa: ASSLLLAGVSLGDTGELF; abundance: many; len: 18; v_gene: TRBV7-2; j_gene: TRBJ2-2
CDR3aa: ASRPGLANSGELF; abundance: few; len: 13; v_gene: TRBV7-9; j_gene: TRBJ2-2
CDR3aa: ASSEVRGLLSYTQY; abundance: .; len: 14; v_gene: TRBV2; j_gene: TRBJ2-3
CDR3aa: ASSLRAGITDTQY; abundance: .; len: 13; v_gene: TRBV5-6; j_gene: TRBJ2-3
CDR3aa: ASSGLVTKETQY; abundance: once; len: 12; v_gene: TRBV10-2; j_gene: TRBJ2-5
CDR3aa: ASTQRGGSTEAF; abundance: few; len: 12; v_gene: TRBV6-6; j_gene: TRBJ1-1
CDR3aa: ASSRRTEAF; abundance: many; len: 9; v_gene: TRBV19; j_gene: TRBJ1-1
CDR3aa: ASSLDPNSGTQY; abundance: many; len: 12; v_gene: TRBV11-2; j_gene: TRBJ2-5